This T cell receptor (beta chain) was profiled in a study of T cell repertoires in cytomegalovirus infection (dated 2019 in TCRdb). Regarding the complete study: Donor HLA type was relevant to the analysis, as public TCR beta signatures indicated carriage of CMV infection together with the matching HLA type.

This clonotype was detected a few times. This clone's antigen is unknown. Within one base of it there is no much larger clone, and no base qualities were kept. Sequencing instrument: Illumina HiSeq 1500. The raw public reads went through TCRdb reprocessing: fastp at Q25, MiXCR clone calling, in-frame beta chains kept. Every distinct CDR3 protein forms one entry, paired with its most common genes and DNA. This sample holds 350,000 to 500,000 distinct CDR3 sequences; approximately 30% were observed only once. The ten top clones hold about an eighth of the sample. The research as a whole found: Carriers of CMV infection plus the relevant HLA type were discriminated by the cumulative frequency of public TCR beta family members in the study cohort and in an independent roughly 340-donor cohort. The ex vivo response was dominated by HLA-C-restricted CMV-specific TCR beta clonotypes, which also provided the single most frequent clonotype in two of eight donors.

Sequencing used PBMCs. The receptor was isolated from a human donor in good health (CMV status not recorded). Some clones in this sample may be carry-over from other donors' samples.

The encoded CDR3 is CASSAGGQRVMAQHF. The nucleotides are TGTGCCAGCAGCGCCGGAGGACAGCGGGTAATGGCCCAGCATTTT. The chain uses TRBV7-4 and TRBJ1-5; 6 matching bases give a weak D call of TRBD1. There are 15 amino acids in the CDR3, from cysteine to phenylalanine inclusive. CDR3 DNA is the only sequence kept; it has 45 bases, read in frame from the first base. V is shortened by 5 bases, J by 11 bases, and the region joining them spans 22 bases. The germline V gene sets CDR1 to SGHVT and CDR2 to SQSDAQ.